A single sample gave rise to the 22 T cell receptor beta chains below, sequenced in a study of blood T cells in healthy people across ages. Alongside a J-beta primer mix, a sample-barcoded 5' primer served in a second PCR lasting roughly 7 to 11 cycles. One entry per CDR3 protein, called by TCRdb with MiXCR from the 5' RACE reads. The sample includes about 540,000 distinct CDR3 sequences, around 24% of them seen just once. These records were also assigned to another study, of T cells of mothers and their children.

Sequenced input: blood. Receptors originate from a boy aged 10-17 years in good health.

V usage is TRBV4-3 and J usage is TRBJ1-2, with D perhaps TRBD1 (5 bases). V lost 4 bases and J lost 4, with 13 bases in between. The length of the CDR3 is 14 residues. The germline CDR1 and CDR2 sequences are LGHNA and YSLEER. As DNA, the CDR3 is TGCGCCAGCAGCCGAAACAGGAGGAGCTATGGCTACACCTTC. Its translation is CASSRNRRSYGYTF.

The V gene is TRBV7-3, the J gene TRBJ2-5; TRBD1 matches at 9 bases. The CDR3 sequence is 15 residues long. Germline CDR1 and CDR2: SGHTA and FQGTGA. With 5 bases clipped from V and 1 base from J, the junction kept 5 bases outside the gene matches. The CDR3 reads CASSGQGTLQETQYF. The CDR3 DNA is TGTGCCAGCAGCGGACAGGGGACACTCCAAGAGACCCAGTACTTC.

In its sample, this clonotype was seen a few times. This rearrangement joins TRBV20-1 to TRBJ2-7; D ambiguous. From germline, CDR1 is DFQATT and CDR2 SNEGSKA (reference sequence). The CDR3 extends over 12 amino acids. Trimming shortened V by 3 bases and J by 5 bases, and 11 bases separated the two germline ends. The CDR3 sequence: CSASGRVNEQYF. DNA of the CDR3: TGCAGTGCTAGTGGACGGGTCAACGAGCAGTACTTC.

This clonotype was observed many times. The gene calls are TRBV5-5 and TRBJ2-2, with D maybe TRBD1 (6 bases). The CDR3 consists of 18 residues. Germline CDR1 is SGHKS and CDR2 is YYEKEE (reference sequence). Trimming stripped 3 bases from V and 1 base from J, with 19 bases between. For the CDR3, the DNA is TGTGCCAGCAGCTCCATCTTCAGGGGAGAGGGGAACACCGGGGAGCTGTTTTTT. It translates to CASSSIFRGEGNTGELFF. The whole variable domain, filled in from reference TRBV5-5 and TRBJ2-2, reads DAGVTQSPTHLIKTRGQQVTLRCSPISGHKSVSWYQQVLGQGPQFIFQYYEKEERGRGNFPDRFSARQFPNYSSELNVNALLLGDSALYLCASSSIFRGEGNTGELFFGEGSRLTVL.

The chain's CDR3 is CASSLASESTDTYEQYF. CDR3 DNA sequence: TGTGCCAGCAGCCTCGCCTCCGAGTCGACAGACACCTACGAGCAGTACTTC. The genes are TRBV13 and TRBJ2-7; possible D gene TRBD1, 5 bases. Germline V gives CDR1 PRHDT, CDR2 FYEKMQ (reference sequence). V was shortened by 5 bases and J by 2 bases, with 22 bases between the two germline ends. This CDR3 has 17 amino acids.

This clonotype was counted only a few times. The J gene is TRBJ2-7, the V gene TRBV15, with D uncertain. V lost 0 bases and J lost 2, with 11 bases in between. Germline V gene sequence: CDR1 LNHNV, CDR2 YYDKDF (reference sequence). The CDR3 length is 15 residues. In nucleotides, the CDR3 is TGTGCCACCAGCAGAGATCTGGGCGAAACCTACGAGCAGTACTTC. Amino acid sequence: CATSRDLGETYEQYF. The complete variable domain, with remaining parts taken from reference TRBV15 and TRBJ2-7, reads DAMVIQNPRYQVTQFGKPVTLSCSQTLNHNVMYWYQQKSSQAPKLLFHYYDKDFNNEADTPDNFQSRRPNTSFCFLDIRSPGLGDTAMYLCATSRDLGETYEQYFGPGTRLTVT.

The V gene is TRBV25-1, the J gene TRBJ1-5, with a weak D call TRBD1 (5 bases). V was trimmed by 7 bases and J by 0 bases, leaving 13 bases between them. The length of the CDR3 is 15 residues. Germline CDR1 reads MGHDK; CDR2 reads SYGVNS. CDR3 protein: CASTPSGGSNQPQHF. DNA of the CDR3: TGTGCCAGCACTCCCTCCGGGGGTAGCAATCAGCCCCAGCATTTT.

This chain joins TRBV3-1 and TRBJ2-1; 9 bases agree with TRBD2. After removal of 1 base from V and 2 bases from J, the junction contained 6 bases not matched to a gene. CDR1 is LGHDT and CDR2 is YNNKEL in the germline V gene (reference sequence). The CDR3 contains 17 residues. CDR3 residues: CASSQVAAGGTYNEQFF. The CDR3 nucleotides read TGTGCCAGCAGCCAAGTAGCAGCGGGAGGAACCTACAATGAGCAGTTCTTC.

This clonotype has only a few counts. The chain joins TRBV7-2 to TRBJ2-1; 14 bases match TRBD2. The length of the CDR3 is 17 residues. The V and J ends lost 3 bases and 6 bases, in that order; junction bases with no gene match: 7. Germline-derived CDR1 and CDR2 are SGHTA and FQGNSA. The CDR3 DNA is TGTGCCAGCAGCTTTGGGGTGACTAGCGGGAGGGTCAATGAGCAGTTCTTC. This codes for CASSFGVTSGRVNEQFF.

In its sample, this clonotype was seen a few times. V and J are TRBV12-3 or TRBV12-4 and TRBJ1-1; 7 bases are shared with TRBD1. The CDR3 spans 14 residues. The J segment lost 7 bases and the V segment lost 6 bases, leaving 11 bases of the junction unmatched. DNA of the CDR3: TGTGCCAGCAGATTGGGGACAGCGGTTGGTGAAGCTTTCTTT. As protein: CASRLGTAVGEAFF.

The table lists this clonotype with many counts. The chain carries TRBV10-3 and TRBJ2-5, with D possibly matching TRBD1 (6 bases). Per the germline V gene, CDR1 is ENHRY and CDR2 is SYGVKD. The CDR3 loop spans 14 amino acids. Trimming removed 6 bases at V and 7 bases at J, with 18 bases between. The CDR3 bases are TGTGCCATCAGCGCGAGGGCGGAAGGGGGGACCCAGTACTTC. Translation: CAISARAEGGTQYF.

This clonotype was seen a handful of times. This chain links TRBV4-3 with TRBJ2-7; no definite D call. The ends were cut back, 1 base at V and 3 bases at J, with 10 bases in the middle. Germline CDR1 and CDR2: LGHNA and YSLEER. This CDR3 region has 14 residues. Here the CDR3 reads CASSQGIGRYEQYF. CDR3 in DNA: TGCGCCAGCAGCCAAGGGATCGGACGCTACGAGCAGTACTTC.

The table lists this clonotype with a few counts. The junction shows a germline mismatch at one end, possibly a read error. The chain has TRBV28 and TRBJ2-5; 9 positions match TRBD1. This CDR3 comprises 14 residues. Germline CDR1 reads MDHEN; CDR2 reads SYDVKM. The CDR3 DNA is TGTGTCAGCGGCCGGGACAGGGTTGGCGGGGAGCAGTACTTC. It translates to CVSGRDRVGGEQYF.

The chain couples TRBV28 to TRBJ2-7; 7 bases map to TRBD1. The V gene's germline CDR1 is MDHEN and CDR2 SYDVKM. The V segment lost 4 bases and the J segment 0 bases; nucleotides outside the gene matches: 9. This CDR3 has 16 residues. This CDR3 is CASSSDKWDSSYEQYF. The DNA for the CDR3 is TGTGCCAGCAGTTCTGACAAATGGGACAGCTCCTACGAGCAGTACTTC.

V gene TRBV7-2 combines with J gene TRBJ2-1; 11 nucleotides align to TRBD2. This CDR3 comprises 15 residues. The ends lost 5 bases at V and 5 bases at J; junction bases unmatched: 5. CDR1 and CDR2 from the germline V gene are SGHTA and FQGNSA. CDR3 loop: CASSSLAGGNNEQFF. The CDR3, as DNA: TGTGCCAGCAGCAGTTTAGCGGGAGGGAACAATGAGCAGTTCTTC. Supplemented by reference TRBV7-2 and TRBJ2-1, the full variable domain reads GAGVSQSPSNKVTEKGKDVELRCDPISGHTALYWYRQSLGQGLEFLIYFQGNSAPDKSGLPSDRFSAERTGGSVSTLTIQRTQQEDSAVYLCASSSLAGGNNEQFFGPGTRLTVL.

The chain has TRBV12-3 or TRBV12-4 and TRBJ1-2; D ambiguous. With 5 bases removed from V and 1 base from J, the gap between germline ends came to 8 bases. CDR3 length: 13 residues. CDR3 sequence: CASSRNLNYGYTF. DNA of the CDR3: TGTGCCAGCAGTCGGAATCTTAACTATGGCTACACCTTC.

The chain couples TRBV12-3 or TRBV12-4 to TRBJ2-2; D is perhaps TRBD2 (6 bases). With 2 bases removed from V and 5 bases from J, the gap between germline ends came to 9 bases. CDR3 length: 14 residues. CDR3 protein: CASSLSGSTGELFF. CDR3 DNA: TGTGCCAGCAGTTTATCCGGGAGTACCGGGGAGCTGTTTTTT.

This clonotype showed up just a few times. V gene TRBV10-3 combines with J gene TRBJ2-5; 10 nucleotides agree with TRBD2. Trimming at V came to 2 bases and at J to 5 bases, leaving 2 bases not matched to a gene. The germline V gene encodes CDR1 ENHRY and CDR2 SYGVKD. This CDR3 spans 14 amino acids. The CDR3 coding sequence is TGTGCCATCAGTGAGGGGACTAGCGTGGAGACCCAGTACTTC. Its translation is CAISEGTSVETQYF.

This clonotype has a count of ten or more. Here the CDR3 DNA reads TGTGCCAGCAGCCCAGACAGGCCAACAGATACGCAGTATTTT. It specifies CASSPDRPTDTQYF. The V gene is TRBV28, the J gene TRBJ2-3, with D tentatively TRBD1 (6 bases). The V gene lost 6 bases and the J gene lost 3 bases, with 13 bases spanning the gap. The CDR3 sequence is 14 residues long. Germline assignment: CDR1 MDHEN and CDR2 SYDVKM.

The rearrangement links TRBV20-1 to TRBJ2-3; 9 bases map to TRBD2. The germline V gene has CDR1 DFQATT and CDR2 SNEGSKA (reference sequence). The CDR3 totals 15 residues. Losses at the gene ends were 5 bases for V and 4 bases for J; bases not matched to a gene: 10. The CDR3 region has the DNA TGCAGTGCTTGGTTAGCGGGAGAGGTCCCAGATACGCAGTATTTT. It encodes CSAWLAGEVPDTQYF.

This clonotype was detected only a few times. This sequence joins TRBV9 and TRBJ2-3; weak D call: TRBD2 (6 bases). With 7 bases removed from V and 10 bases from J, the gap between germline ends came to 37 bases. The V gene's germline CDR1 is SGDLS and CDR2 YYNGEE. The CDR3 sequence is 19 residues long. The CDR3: CASSGSGTDSILYGRAQYF. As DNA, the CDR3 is TGTGCCAGCTCAGGTAGCGGTACCGACTCCATCCTATATGGTCGCGCGCAGTATTTT.

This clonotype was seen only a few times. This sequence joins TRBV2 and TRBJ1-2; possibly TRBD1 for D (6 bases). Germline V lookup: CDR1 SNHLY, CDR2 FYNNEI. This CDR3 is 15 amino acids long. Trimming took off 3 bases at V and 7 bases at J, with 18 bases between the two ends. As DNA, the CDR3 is TGTGCCAGCAGTGAGCAGGGGTTGCGGCTGGGTGGCTACACCTTC. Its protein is CASSEQGLRLGGYTF.